The 18 T cell receptor beta chains below all came from one sample that was sequenced in a study of blood T cell repertoires in COVID-19. Only in-frame clones appear in the TCRdb table, and some are missing; sequencing was by immunoSEQ multiplex PCR. The sample carries 200,000 to 250,000 clones, about nine tenths recorded once. The sample comprised peripheral blood. Receptors originate from a woman between 55 and 75 years old with acute or convalescent COVID-19.

This clone has just one count. V gene TRBV6-6 combines with J gene TRBJ1-3, with D perhaps matching TRBD1 (5 bases). V dropped 4 bases and J dropped 4 bases, with 14 bases sitting between them. Germline CDR1 reads MNHNY; CDR2 reads SVGAGI (reference sequence). The CDR3 spans 15 residues. The CDR3 reads CASSFRGGSGNTIYF. Here the CDR3 DNA reads TGTGCCAGCAGTTTCCGCGGGGGAAGCGGAAACACCATATATTTT.

This sequence joins TRBV30 and TRBJ2-5; the D gene is possibly TRBD1 (6 bases). Germline V CDR1 and CDR2: GTSNPN, SVGIG (reference sequence). Trimming took 0 bases from V and 0 from J, leaving 14 bases between them. The CDR3 contains 16 residues. The CDR3 sequence: CAWSVRDNYYQETQYF. As DNA, the CDR3 is TGTGCCTGGAGTGTACGGGACAATTACTACCAAGAGACCCAGTACTTC.

This rearrangement joins TRBV27 to TRBJ1-6, with TRBD1 matching over 8 bases. Germline loops: CDR1 MNHEY, CDR2 SMNVEV (reference sequence). The CDR3 has 16 residues. The J segment lost 6 bases and the V segment lost 0 bases, leaving 4 bases of the junction unmatched. CDR3 residues: CASSLSRTGINSPLHF. CDR3 DNA: TGTGCCAGCAGTTTATCCCGGACAGGGATTAATTCACCCCTCCACTTT.

The chain has TRBV27 and TRBJ2-1; 11 bases agree with TRBD2. CDR3 length: 17 residues. With 6 bases clipped from V and 0 bases from J, the junction kept 7 bases outside the gene matches. Germline V lookup: CDR1 MNHEY, CDR2 SMNVEV (reference sequence). This chain's CDR3 is CASRLAGGKSSYNEQFF. For the CDR3, the DNA is TGTGCCAGCAGATTAGCGGGAGGGAAGAGCTCCTACAATGAGCAGTTCTTC.

This clone was counted once. The chain combines TRBV28 with TRBJ1-2, with D maybe TRBD1 (6 bases). Trimming removed 10 bases at V and 0 bases at J, with 27 bases between. The CDR3 runs 18 residues. Germline CDR1 is MDHEN and CDR2 is SYDVKM. CDR3 region: CATPSRGSTPGSNYGYTF. CDR3 bases: TGTGCCACCCCGTCCAGGGGATCTACTCCCGGCTCTAACTATGGCTACACCTTC.

A note on this clone: As the CDR3 is not closed by the conserved phenylalanine or tryptophan, this likely results from a read error. The limits of the CDR3 on the DNA are not certain, so only TCRdb's listed CDR3 is given. CDR3 region: CASSKGTGGD. V usage is TRBV21-1 and J usage is TRBJ1-6; the table's D call of TRBD1 was not tested on the DNA. TRBV21-1 is reported as a pseudogene. The CDR3 is 10 residues long, counting both termini.

The chain links TRBV4-1 to TRBJ1-6, with 7 bases lining up with TRBD1. The ends lost 5 bases at V and 11 bases at J; junction bases unmatched: 18. There are 17 residues in the CDR3. Germline CDR1 MGHRA, CDR2 YSYEKL. CDR3: CASSTRKGGGLLPPLHF. The CDR3 DNA reads TGCGCCAGCAGCACCCGAAAAGGGGGCGGGTTGCTGCCACCCCTCCACTTT.

This chain uses TRBV19 with TRBJ2-1, with 8 bases fitting TRBD1. There are 15 residues in the CDR3. V was pared by 7 bases and J by 0 bases, with 5 bases of the junction left unmatched. Germline V CDR1 and CDR2: LNHDA, SQIVND (reference sequence). The CDR3 DNA sequence: TGTGCCAGTACCCAGGGGGCCCACTCCTACAATGAGCAGTTCTTC. Translation: CASTQGAHSYNEQFF. The full variable domain, in which reference TRBV19 and TRBJ2-1 provide the parts outside the CDR3, is DGGITQSPKYLFRKEGQNVTLSCEQNLNHDAMYWYRQDPGQGLRLIYYSQIVNDFQKGDIAEGYSVSREKKESFPLTVTSAQKNPTAFYLCASTQGAHSYNEQFFGPGTRLTVL.

As to this clone: At one of its ends the junction is not consistent with the germline gene, which may arise from a read error. This chain links TRBV7-3 with TRBJ1-2, with D unclear. Germline assignment: CDR1 SGHTA and CDR2 FQGTGA. The CDR3 is 14 residues long. In DNA form, the CDR3 reads TGTGCCAGCAGCCCAGCCGGGGTTAACTGTGGCTACACCTTC. Its protein product is CASSPAGVNCGYTF. Complete variable domain (other parts from reference TRBV7-3 and TRBJ1-2): GAGVSQTPSNKVTEKGKYVELRCDPISGHTALYWYRQSLGQGPEFLIYFQGTGAADDSGLPNDRFFAVRPEGSVSTLKIQRTERGDSAVYLCASSPAGVNCGYTFGSGTRLTVV.

CDR3 DNA sequence: TGTGCCAGCAGCCAGGGACAGACCCTCAATCAGCCCCAGCATTTT. It encodes CASSQGQTLNQPQHF. This chain uses TRBV5-8 with TRBJ1-5; 7 nucleotides align to TRBD1. V lost 4 bases to trimming and J lost 3 bases; unmatched junction nucleotides: 7. CDR3 length: 15 residues. From germline, CDR1 is SGHTS and CDR2 YDEGEE.

The count of this clone is one. The genes are TRBV7-7 and TRBJ2-7; 12 bases agree with TRBD2. This CDR3 is 15 amino acids long. Germline loops: CDR1 SSHAT, CDR2 FNYEAQ (reference sequence). Unmatched junction bases numbered 8, after V lost 4 bases and J lost 7 bases. The chain's CDR3 is CASSSRLAGVGEQYF. The CDR3 DNA reads as TGTGCCAGCAGCTCGCGACTAGCGGGAGTGGGAGAGCAGTACTTC. Looking up the rest from reference TRBV7-7 and TRBJ2-7 gives the full variable domain: GAGVSQSPRYKVTKRGQDVTLRCDPISSHATLYWYQQALGQGPEFLTYFNYEAQPDKSGLPSDRFSAERPEGSISTLTIQRTEQRDSAMYRCASSSRLAGVGEQYFGPGTRLTVT.

The chain recombines TRBV18 with TRBJ2-1, with TRBD1 matching over 8 bases. This CDR3 has 19 residues. Germline CDR1 is KGHSH and CDR2 is LQKENI. The junction had 13 bases not matched to a gene; V was cut back by 3 bases and J by 0 bases. The CDR3 nucleotides read TGTGCCAGCTCACCGTTCGGACAGGGCTTTTTCAGCTCCTACAATGAGCAGTTCTTC. This encodes CASSPFGQGFFSSYNEQFF.

The CDR3 protein is CASSHPFGGQGVSTGELFF. Here the CDR3 DNA reads TGTGCCAGCAGTCACCCGTTTGGGGGACAGGGCGTCTCCACCGGGGAGCTGTTTTTT. This chain joins TRBV6-6 and TRBJ2-2; 9 bases fit TRBD1. The CDR3 consists of 19 residues. V dropped 5 bases and J dropped 4; count of bases not matched to a gene: 17. The germline V gene has CDR1 MNHNY and CDR2 SVGAGI (reference sequence).

This chain links TRBV18 with TRBJ2-5, with D perhaps TRBD1 (5 bases). The CDR3 has 12 amino acids. Germline CDR1 KGHSH, CDR2 LQKENI. Trimming shortened V by 3 bases and J by 5 bases, and 7 bases separated the two germline ends. Written as DNA, the CDR3 is TGTGCCAGCTCACCCAGGGCGGAGACCCAGTACTTC. Translating gives CASSPRAETQYF.

The chain employs TRBV5-1 and TRBJ2-2; D is possibly TRBD1 (5 bases). The V gene's germline CDR1 is SGHRS and CDR2 YFSETQ. Trimming removed 5 bases from V and 4 bases from J, with 15 bases in between. There are 15 residues in the CDR3. CDR3 coding DNA: TGCGCCAGCAGTTGGACACCTAAGACCACCGGGGAGCTGTTTTTT. Residues: CASSWTPKTTGELFF.

To note about this clone: At the DNA level, this CDR3 is encoded by other sequences in the same sample as well. This chain uses TRBV29-1 with TRBJ2-7; 8 positions match TRBD1. CDR1 SQVTM and CDR2 ANQGSEA come from the germline V gene. With 7 bases clipped from V and 0 bases from J, the junction kept 11 bases outside the gene matches. CDR3 length equals 15 residues. The CDR3 DNA reads TGCAGCGCTCGGACAGGGAAGGGTCTCTCCTACGAGCAGTACTTC. Protein: CSARTGKGLSYEQYF.

The chain uses TRBV7-2 and TRBJ1-3; 11 bases match TRBD1. This CDR3 spans 17 amino acids. Looked up from germline, CDR1 is SGHTA and CDR2 is FQGNSA. Trimming removed 4 bases from V and 4 bases from J; junction bases left unmatched: 9. CDR3 bases: TGTGCCAGCAGCTCCTCCGGGACAGGGGGTGCAGGAAACACCATATATTTT. Amino acids: CASSSSGTGGAGNTIYF.

This clone came up once. CDR3 sequence: CASSLPPGNTQYF. CDR3 coding DNA: TGTGCCAGCAGTTTACCCCCAGGGAATACGCAGTATTTT. This chain links TRBV12-3 or TRBV12-4 with TRBJ2-3; possibly TRBD1 for D (5 bases). Trimming pared 2 bases from V and 7 bases from J, leaving 10 bases between. There are 13 residues in the CDR3.